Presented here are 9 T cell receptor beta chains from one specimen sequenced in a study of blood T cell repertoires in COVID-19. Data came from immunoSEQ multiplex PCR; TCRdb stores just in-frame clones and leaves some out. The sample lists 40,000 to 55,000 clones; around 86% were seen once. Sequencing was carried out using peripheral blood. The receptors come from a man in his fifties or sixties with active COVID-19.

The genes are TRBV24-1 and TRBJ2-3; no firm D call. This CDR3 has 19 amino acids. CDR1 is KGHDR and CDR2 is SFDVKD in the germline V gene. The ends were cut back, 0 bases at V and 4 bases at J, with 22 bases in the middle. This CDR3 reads CATSDLPMRLLRFSDTQYF. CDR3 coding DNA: TGTGCCACCAGTGATTTGCCGATGCGACTCCTTAGGTTCTCAGATACGCAGTATTTT.

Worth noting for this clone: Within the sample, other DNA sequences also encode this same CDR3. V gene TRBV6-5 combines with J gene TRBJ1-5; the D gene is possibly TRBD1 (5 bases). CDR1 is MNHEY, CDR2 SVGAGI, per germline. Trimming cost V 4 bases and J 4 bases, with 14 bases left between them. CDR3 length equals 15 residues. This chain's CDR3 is CASSSGGRGNQPQHF. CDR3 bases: TGTGCCAGCAGTTCGGGGGGAAGAGGGAATCAGCCCCAGCATTTT.

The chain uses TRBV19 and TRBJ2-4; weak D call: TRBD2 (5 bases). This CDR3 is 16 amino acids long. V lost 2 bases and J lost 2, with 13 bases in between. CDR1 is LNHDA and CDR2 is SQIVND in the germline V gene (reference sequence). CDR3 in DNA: TGTGCCAGTAGTATACTCGGGAAGGAATCCAAAAACATTCAGTACTTC. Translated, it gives CASSILGKESKNIQYF. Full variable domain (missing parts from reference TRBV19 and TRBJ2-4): DGGITQSPKYLFRKEGQNVTLSCEQNLNHDAMYWYRQDPGQGLRLIYYSQIVNDFQKGDIAEGYSVSREKKESFPLTVTSAQKNPTAFYLCASSILGKESKNIQYFGAGTRLSVL.

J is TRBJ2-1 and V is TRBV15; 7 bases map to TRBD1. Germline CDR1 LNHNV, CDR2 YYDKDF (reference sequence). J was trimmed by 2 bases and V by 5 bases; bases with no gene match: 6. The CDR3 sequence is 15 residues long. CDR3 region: CATSARQGPYNEQFF. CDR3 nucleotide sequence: TGTGCCACCAGCGCTAGACAGGGCCCCTACAATGAGCAGTTCTTC.

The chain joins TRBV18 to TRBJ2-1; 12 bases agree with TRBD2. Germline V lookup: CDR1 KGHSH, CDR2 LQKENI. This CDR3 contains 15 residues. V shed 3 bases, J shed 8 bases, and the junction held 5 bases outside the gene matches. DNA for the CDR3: TGTGCCAGCTCACCTTTGGCTAGCGGGGGGGATGAGCAGTTCTTC. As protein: CASSPLASGGDEQFF.

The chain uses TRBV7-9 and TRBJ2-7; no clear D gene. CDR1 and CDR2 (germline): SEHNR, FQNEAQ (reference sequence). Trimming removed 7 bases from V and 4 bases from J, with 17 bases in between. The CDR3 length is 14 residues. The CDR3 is CASTPDEAPYEQYF. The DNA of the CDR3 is TGTGCCAGCACCCCTGACGAGGCCCCATACGAGCAGTACTTC.

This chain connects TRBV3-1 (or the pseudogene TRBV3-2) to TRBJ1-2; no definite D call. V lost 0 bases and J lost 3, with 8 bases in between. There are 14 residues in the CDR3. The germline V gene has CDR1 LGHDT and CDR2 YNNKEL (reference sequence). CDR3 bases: TGTGCCAGCAGCCAAGATCGAGGATACTATGGCTACACCTTC. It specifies CASSQDRGYYGYTF.

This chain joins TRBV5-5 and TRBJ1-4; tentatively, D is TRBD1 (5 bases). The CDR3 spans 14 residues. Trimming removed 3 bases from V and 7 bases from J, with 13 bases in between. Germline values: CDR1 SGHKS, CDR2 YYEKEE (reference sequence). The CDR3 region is CASSSGMGFEKLFF. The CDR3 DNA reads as TGTGCCAGCAGCTCAGGGATGGGATTTGAAAAACTGTTTTTT. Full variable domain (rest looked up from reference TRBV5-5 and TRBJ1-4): DAGVTQSPTHLIKTRGQQVTLRCSPISGHKSVSWYQQVLGQGPQFIFQYYEKEERGRGNFPDRFSARQFPNYSSELNVNALLLGDSALYLCASSSGMGFEKLFFGSGTQLSVL.

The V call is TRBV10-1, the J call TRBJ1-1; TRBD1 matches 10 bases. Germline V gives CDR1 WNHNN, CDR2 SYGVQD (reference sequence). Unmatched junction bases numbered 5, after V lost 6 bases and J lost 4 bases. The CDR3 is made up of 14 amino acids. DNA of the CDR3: TGCGCCAGCAGCGGGACAGGGGAGAGCACTGAAGCTTTCTTT. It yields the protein CASSGTGESTEAFF.